This T cell receptor beta chain was found in a study of T cells in Graves' hyperthyroidism and ophthalmopathy. Recently diagnosed hyperthyroidism of less than 2 months' duration affected patients aged 18 to 65. This clonotype was recorded a few times. The antigen is unknown. Trimming left V 2 bases short and J 2 bases short, with 7 bases between. Germline V CDR1 and CDR2: MNHNS, SASEGT. This CDR3 is built from 13 residues. Amplification of TCR beta CDR3 regions was performed using RNA transcripts as template. The HTBI primer set drove a first-round RT-PCR of the TCR CDR3. A single record per CDR3 protein comes from TCRdb applying MiXCR to the multiplex PCR reads. The sample has 300,000 to 400,000 distinct CDR3 sequences; roughly a fifth are singletons. Study outcomes and limitations: Stable hyperthyroidism was separated from ophthalmopathy by a model based on 13 V-J features.

Material for sequencing was blood. V and J are TRBV6-1 and TRBJ2-7; the D is unclear. The sequence was collected from a woman aged 50 to 60 with Graves' hyperthyroidism. The CDR3 reads CASSEQFPYEQYF. The CDR3 DNA follows: TGTGCCAGCAGTGAACAATTCCCCTACGAGCAGTACTTC.